The 14 T cell receptor beta chains reported below all come from one sample, sequenced in a study of T-cell reconstitution after alpha-beta-depleted transplantation in children. Construction of the TCRbeta library involved unique molecular identifiers. TCRdb recomputed calls from the PCR reads with MiXCR, one row per CDR3 protein. The table shows about 110,000 distinct CDR3 sequences, with about 6.4% occurring only once. The source material was PBMCs, mostly from graft donor cells, sampled 360 days after TCRalphabeta/CD19-depleted stem cell transplant. The receptors stem from a male patient aged 2-15 years who had a stem cell transplant for acute lymphoblastic leukemia, so the T cells may come from the graft donor.

This clonotype was recorded many times. V gene TRBV5-5 combines with J gene TRBJ1-1; TRBD1 matches 7 bases. Looked up from germline, CDR1 is SGHKS and CDR2 is YYEKEE (reference sequence). With 4 bases clipped from V and 2 bases from J, the junction kept 11 bases outside the gene matches. There are 16 residues in the CDR3. The CDR3 coding sequence is TGTGCCAGCAGCCAGAAACGCGCAGGGGGAAACACTGAAGCTTTCTTT. Translated, it gives CASSQKRAGGNTEAFF.

In this sample, this clonotype turned up a few times. V gene TRBV24-1 combines with J gene TRBJ2-3, with 10 bases aligning to TRBD2. V shed 4 bases and J 2 bases; nucleotides not matched to a gene: 5. This CDR3 region has 16 residues. Germline V lookup: CDR1 KGHDR, CDR2 SFDVKD. The DNA for the CDR3 is TGTGCCACCAGTGACTATCTAGCGGGAGCCACAGATACGCAGTATTTT. This translates into CATSDYLAGATDTQYF.

A few counts support this clonotype. The chain combines TRBV7-6 with TRBJ2-1; 10 bases align to TRBD2. CDR1 is SGHVS, CDR2 FNYEAQ, per germline. The V segment lost 5 bases and the J segment 3 bases; nucleotides outside the gene matches: 10. This CDR3 region has 17 residues. The CDR3 here is CASSPKLASGSYNEQFF. As DNA, the CDR3 is TGTGCCAGCAGCCCCAAACTGGCTAGCGGGAGCTACAATGAGCAGTTCTTC.

This clonotype was seen repeatedly, ten times or more. The genes are TRBV29-1 and TRBJ1-3; D unclear. The CDR3 has 11 residues. Germline CDR1 reads SQVTM; CDR2 reads ANQGSEA. The ends were cut back, 4 bases at V and 7 bases at J, with 8 bases in the middle. The CDR3 DNA follows: TGCAGCGTTGGGGCGAGGAACACCATATATTTT. It specifies CSVGARNTIYF.

The chain couples TRBV5-4 to TRBJ2-4; D remains unclear. This CDR3 is built from 14 residues. Looked up from germline, CDR1 is SGHNT and CDR2 is YYREEE (reference sequence). Between the trimmed V and J ends, which lost 7 bases and 6 bases, there was a span of 17 bases. CDR3 protein: CASSSSVLANIQYF. The CDR3 nucleotides read TGTGCCAGCTCTAGTTCGGTCCTCGCAAACATTCAGTACTTC.

The table lists this clonotype with many counts. The chain joins TRBV9 to TRBJ2-2; D unclear. Germline CDR1 is SGDLS and CDR2 is YYNGEE. The germline V and J ends were trimmed by 1 base and 0 bases, with 13 bases remaining between them. CDR3 length: 17 amino acids. The CDR3 coding sequence is TGTGCCAGCAGCGTAACCCGTAGGCAGCCGAACACCGGGGAGCTGTTTTTT. This codes for CASSVTRRQPNTGELFF. The full variable domain, with the rest looked up from reference TRBV9 and TRBJ2-2, is DSGVTQTPKHLITATGQRVTLRCSPRSGDLSVYWYQQSLDQGLQFLIQYYNGEERAKGNILERFSAQQFPDLHSELNLSSLELGDSALYFCASSVTRRQPNTGELFFGEGSRLTVL.

This clonotype was recorded at least ten times. The V gene is TRBV6-2 or TRBV6-3, the J gene TRBJ1-2; D remains ambiguous. CDR1 and CDR2 from the germline V gene are MNHEY and SVGEGT. Trimming stripped 0 bases from V and 10 bases from J, with 9 bases between. The CDR3 length is 12 residues. This CDR3 reads CASSYSDAYYTF. DNA of the CDR3: TGTGCCAGCAGTTACTCGGACGCCTACTACACCTTC.

This clonotype was observed at least ten times. This chain connects TRBV12-3 or TRBV12-4 to TRBJ2-7; TRBD1 agrees at 8 bases. This CDR3 is built from 13 residues. The V segment lost 6 bases and the J segment 5 bases; nucleotides outside the gene matches: 6. CDR3 nucleotides: TGTGCCAGCAGCCCGGACAGGGTGGACGAGCAGTACTTC. This encodes CASSPDRVDEQYF.

This clonotype came up a few times. Here the CDR3 DNA reads TGTGCCAGCAGCTTACCTACTAACACTGAAGCTTTCTTT. Amino acid sequence: CASSLPTNTEAFF. This chain connects TRBV7-9 to TRBJ1-1; D is unclear. CDR1 and CDR2 from the germline V gene are SEHNR and FQNEAQ (reference sequence). The CDR3 is made up of 13 amino acids. Trimming pared 2 bases from V and 2 bases from J, leaving 6 bases between.

V and J are TRBV5-8 and TRBJ2-3, with D maybe TRBD2 (6 bases). The germline CDR1 and CDR2 sequences are SGHTS and YDEGEE. Trimming pared 6 bases from V and 5 bases from J, leaving 19 bases between. CDR3 length: 15 amino acids. CDR3 region: CASILFGGVGDTQYF. In DNA, the CDR3 is TGTGCCAGCATCCTCTTTGGCGGGGTGGGAGATACGCAGTATTTT.

In this sample, this clonotype turned up a few times. The genes are TRBV2 and TRBJ2-1, with no clear D. The CDR3 loop spans 13 amino acids. Trimming left V 7 bases short and J 2 bases short, with 9 bases between. The germline V gene encodes CDR1 SNHLY and CDR2 FYNNEI. The CDR3, as DNA: TGTGCCAGCATCCGGGCCCCCTACAATGAGCAGTTCTTC. Its protein product is CASIRAPYNEQFF.

The chain is built from TRBV28 and TRBJ1-2; TRBD1 is a possible D gene (5 bases). Trimming pared 4 bases from V and 5 bases from J, leaving 17 bases between. Germline V gene sequence: CDR1 MDHEN, CDR2 SYDVKM. This CDR3 comprises 15 residues. CDR3 protein: CASSSPWQGLYGYTF. CDR3 bases: TGTGCCAGCAGTTCCCCCTGGCAGGGCCTTTATGGCTACACCTTC.

This clonotype was seen ten or more times. The chain employs TRBV7-8 and TRBJ2-1; D remains unclear. Trimming left V 5 bases short and J 8 bases short, with 10 bases between. This CDR3 is 12 amino acids long. Germline V lookup: CDR1 SGHVS, CDR2 FQNEAQ. As DNA, the CDR3 is TGTGCCAGCAGCCAATTGTTCTATGAGCAGTTCTTC. Protein sequence: CASSQLFYEQFF.

Concerning this clonotype itself: A much larger clone differs by one base, so this may be a read error. The chain employs TRBV12-3 or TRBV12-4 and TRBJ2-3; D perhaps matches TRBD2 (6 bases). The CDR3 runs 13 residues. V was pared by 4 bases and J by 4 bases, with 9 bases between. The DNA of the CDR3 is TGTGCCAGCAGTTCTAGCGCCTCAGATACGCAGTATTTT. It codes for CASSSSASDTQYF.